These T cell receptor beta chains were read from a single sample in a study of cytomegalovirus exposure and HLA in healthy donors. TCRdb's table, derived via immunoSEQ multiplex PCR, lists solely in-frame clones and lacks some. The listing records under 65,000 clones. Sequenced material: PBMCs. The source is a woman aged 40 to 50 in good health and CMV-seronegative. Both conserved end residues are part of each CDR3. A D gene is named only where the DNA matches it firmly.

CASPRLWSSYEQYF,TGTGCCAGCCCCCGACTGTGGAGCTCCTACGAGCAGTACTTC,-,TRBJ2-7,TRBV25-1
CASNWPSLYNEQFF,TGTGCCAGCAATTGGCCCTCACTATACAATGAGCAGTTCTTC,-,TRBJ2-1,TRBV2
CASSATSGGQETQYF,TGTGCCAGCAGTGCGACTAGCGGGGGGCAAGAGACCCAGTACTTC,TRBD2,TRBJ2-5,TRBV6-1
CASSGGGPSSGNTIYF,TGTGCCAGCAGCGGGGGGGGTCCCAGCTCTGGAAACACCATATATTTT,-,TRBJ1-3,TRBV9
CASSPLPGSMNTEAFF,TGCGCCAGCAGCCCTCTCCCAGGGTCCATGAACACTGAAGCTTTCTTT,-,TRBJ1-1,TRBV5-1
CASSSTGPVGELFF,TGTGCCAGCAGTTCTACAGGGCCGGTCGGGGAGCTGTTTTTT,-,TRBJ2-2,TRBV13
CAISEKEGIYGYTF,TGTGCCATCAGTGAAAAGGAGGGAATCTATGGCTACACCTTC,-,TRBJ1-2,TRBV10-3
CASSLVLAGDTQYF,TGTGCCAGCAGCTTAGTTCTTGCGGGAGATACGCAGTATTTT,-,TRBJ2-3,TRBV11-1
CASSSGTGPNQPQHF,TGCGCCAGCAGCTCTGGGACAGGCCCCAATCAGCCCCAGCATTTT,TRBD1,TRBJ1-5,TRBV5-1
CASSPRDRGPQETQYF,TGTGCCAGCTCACCACGGGACAGGGGGCCGCAAGAGACCCAGTACTTC,TRBD1,TRBJ2-5,TRBV18
CASSYSASGQYF,TGTGCCAGCAGTTACTCGGCCAGCGGGCAGTACTTC,-,TRBJ2-7,TRBV6-6
CASSTHEDQPQHF,TGTGCCAGTAGTACCCATGAGGATCAGCCCCAGCATTTT,-,TRBJ1-5,TRBV19
CASSSDRGSDEKLFF,TGTGCCAGCAGCTCGGACAGGGGCTCAGATGAAAAACTGTTTTTT,TRBD1,TRBJ1-4,TRBV5-4
CASSVGQRYEQYF,TGTGCCAGCAGTGTGGGACAGCGCTACGAGCAGTACTTC,TRBD1,TRBJ2-7,TRBV28
CASSSDRAHEQYF,TGCGCCAGCAGTTCCGACAGGGCCCACGAGCAGTACTTC,TRBD1,TRBJ2-7,TRBV5-1
CASSPGGEPAYEQYF,TGTGCCAGCTCCCCTGGCGGGGAACCCGCCTACGAGCAGTACTTC,-,TRBJ2-7,TRBV18
CSVKLQGTADTQYF,TGCAGCGTTAAGCTTCAGGGTACAGCAGATACGCAGTATTTT,-,TRBJ2-3,TRBV29-1
CASSVRGSTEAFF,TGTGCCAGCTCCGTAAGGGGGAGCACTGAAGCTTTCTTT,-,TRBJ1-1,TRBV19
CASGGTGEISGYTF,TGTGCCAGCGGGGGGACAGGGGAGATCTCTGGCTACACCTTC,TRBD1,TRBJ1-2,TRBV2
CASSPALRTSGRAEETQYF,TGTGCCAGCTCACCGGCACTGCGGACTAGCGGGAGGGCCGAAGAGACCCAGTACTTC,TRBD2,TRBJ2-5,TRBV18
CASSQDWHRGQETQYF,TGTGCCAGCAGCCAAGATTGGCACCGGGGCCAAGAGACCCAGTACTTC,-,TRBJ2-5,TRBV4-2
CASGTGGLTDTQYF,TGTGCCAGCGGAACGGGGGGGTTAACAGATACGCAGTATTTT,TRBD2,TRBJ2-3,TRBV7-2
CTSSQGFRDRACEAFF,TGCACCAGCAGCCAAGGATTTCGGGACAGAGCCTGTGAAGCTTTCTTT,-,TRBJ1-1,TRBV1
CASSYSRTGVAEAFF,TGTGCCAGCAGTTACTCGAGGACAGGGGTGGCTGAAGCTTTCTTT,TRBD1,TRBJ1-1,TRBV6-5
CSVDTGLALDNEQFF,TGCAGCGTCGATACGGGACTAGCGTTAGACAATGAGCAGTTCTTC,TRBD2,TRBJ2-1,TRBV29-1
CASSLPQVPQHF,TGTGCCAGCAGTCTCCCTCAGGTGCCCCAGCATTTT,-,TRBJ1-5,TRBV28
CASSYSGGDTEAFF,TGTGCCAGCAGTTACTCGGGAGGGGACACTGAAGCTTTCTTT,-,TRBJ1-1,TRBV6-5
CASRRGQGNEKLFF,TGTGCCAGCAGGAGAGGACAGGGAAATGAAAAACTGTTTTTT,TRBD1,TRBJ1-4,TRBV28
CASSANTGFPHDTQYF,TGTGCCAGCAGTGCTAATACAGGGTTTCCTCACGATACGCAGTATTTT,-,TRBJ2-3,TRBV6-1
CASTPPGGGDNEQFF,TGTGCCAGCACCCCCCCGGGGGGGGGCGACAATGAGCAGTTCTTC,TRBD2,TRBJ2-1,TRBV6-5
CASSSPTGLIYEQYF,TGTGCCAGTAGTTCACCGACAGGGCTAATCTACGAGCAGTACTTC,TRBD1,TRBJ2-7,TRBV19
CASSLAGSGGRETQYF,TGTGCCAGCAGCTTAGCGGGTTCGGGGGGTCGAGAGACCCAGTACTTC,TRBD2,TRBJ2-5,TRBV7-9
CAWSAQRTGELFF,TGTGCCTGGAGTGCACAGCGGACCGGGGAGCTGTTTTTT,-,TRBJ2-2,TRBV30
CASSQDLSTPDTGELFF,TGCGCCAGCAGCCAAGATCTAAGTACGCCTGACACCGGGGAGCTGTTTTTT,-,TRBJ2-2,TRBV4-3
CASSLRQGAHGYTF,TGTGCCAGTAGTCTCCGACAGGGGGCGCACGGCTACACCTTC,TRBD1,TRBJ1-2,TRBV19
CASSPGGQGGFF,TGTGCCAGCAGCCCTGGGGGACAGGGGGGGTTCTTC,TRBD1,TRBJ2-1,TRBV28
CAWSLAGAEVTQYF,TGTGCCTGGAGTCTAGCGGGGGCTGAGGTGACCCAGTACTTC,TRBD2,TRBJ2-5,TRBV30
CASSVQAGGVSYEQYF,TGTGCCAGTAGTGTGCAAGCGGGAGGGGTTTCCTACGAGCAGTACTTC,TRBD2,TRBJ2-7,TRBV19
CASSLGGQQVEQYF,TGTGCCAGCAGTTTGGGGGGGCAGCAAGTCGAGCAGTACTTC,-,TRBJ2-7,TRBV28
CASREGLSQPDNSPLHF,TGTGCCAGTAGGGAAGGACTGTCTCAGCCTGATAATTCACCCCTCCACTTT,-,TRBJ1-6,TRBV19
CASSYRVPETQYF,TGTGCCAGCAGTTACAGGGTCCCAGAGACCCAGTACTTC,-,TRBJ2-5,TRBV6-9